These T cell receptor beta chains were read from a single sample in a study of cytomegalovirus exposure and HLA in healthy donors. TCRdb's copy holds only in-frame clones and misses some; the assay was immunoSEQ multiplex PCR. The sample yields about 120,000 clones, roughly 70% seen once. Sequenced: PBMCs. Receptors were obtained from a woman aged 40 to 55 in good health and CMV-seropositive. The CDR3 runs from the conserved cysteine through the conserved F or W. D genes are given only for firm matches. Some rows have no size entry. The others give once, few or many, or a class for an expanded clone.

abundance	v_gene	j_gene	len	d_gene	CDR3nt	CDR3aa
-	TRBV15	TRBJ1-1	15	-	TGTGCCACCAGCAGAGACAGGGGAGAAGGCACTGAAGCTTTCTTT	CATSRDRGEGTEAFF
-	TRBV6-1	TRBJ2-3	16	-	TGTGCCAGCAGTGAACCCGGGGGTCCAGGCACAGATACGCAGTATTTT	CASSEPGGPGTDTQYF
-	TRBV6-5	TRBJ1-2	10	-	TGTGCCAGCAGCTCCAGGGGCTACACCTTC	CASSSRGYTF
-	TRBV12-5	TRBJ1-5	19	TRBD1	TGTGCTAGTGGTTTGGCCCTAGGACGGGACAGGGACACCAATCAGCCCCAGCATTTT	CASGLALGRDRDTNQPQHF
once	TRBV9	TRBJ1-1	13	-	TGTGCCAGCAGCGTTACAGCAGGGGATCCAGCTTTCTTT	CASSVTAGDPAFF
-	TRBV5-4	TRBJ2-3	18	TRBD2	TGTGCCAGCAGCTCCACACCCGACGTGGCGGGAGTGACAGATACGCAGTATTTT	CASSSTPDVAGVTDTQYF
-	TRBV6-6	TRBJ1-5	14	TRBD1	TGTGCCAGCAGTCCGGGACAGGTCATTCAGCCCCAGCATTTT	CASSPGQVIQPQHF
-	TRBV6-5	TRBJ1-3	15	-	TGTGCCAGTTCTAGTTGGGGGACATCGGGTAACACCATATATTTT	CASSSWGTSGNTIYF
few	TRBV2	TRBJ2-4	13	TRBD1	TGTGCCAGCAGTGGACAGGGCAGGGACATTCAGTACTTC	CASSGQGRDIQYF
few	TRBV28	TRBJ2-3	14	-	TGTGCCACCATCCTTGGACAGAGCACAGATACGCAGTATTTT	CATILGQSTDTQYF
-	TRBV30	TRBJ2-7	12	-	TGTGCCTGGAGTTTACAGTCTTACGAGCAGTACTTC	CAWSLQSYEQYF
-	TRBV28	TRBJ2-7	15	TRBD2	TGTGCCAGCAGTCAGCTAGCGGAAAATCGCTACGAGCAGTACTTC	CASSQLAENRYEQYF
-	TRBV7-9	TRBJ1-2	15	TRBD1	TGTGCCAGCAGCTCGGGGGACAGTGCTAACTATGGCTACACCTTC	CASSSGDSANYGYTF
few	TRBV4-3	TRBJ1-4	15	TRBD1	TGCGCCAGCAGCCAAGATCGACAGGGGTGGGAAAAACTGTTTTTT	CASSQDRQGWEKLFF
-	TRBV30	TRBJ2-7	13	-	TGTGCCTGGCGGACAATAAGGGCGAACGAGCAGTACTTC	CAWRTIRANEQYF
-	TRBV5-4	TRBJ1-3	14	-	TGTGCCAGCAGCGAACAGGGCTCTGGAAACACCATATATTTT	CASSEQGSGNTIYF
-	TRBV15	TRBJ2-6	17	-	TGTGCCACCAGCAGAGTAATTGACATCTCTGGGGCCAACGTCCTGACTTTC	CATSRVIDISGANVLTF
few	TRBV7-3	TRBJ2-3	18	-	TGTGCCAGCAGCTTATATGGGCCGTGGCCGGGGAGCACAGATACGCAGTATTTT	CASSLYGPWPGSTDTQYF
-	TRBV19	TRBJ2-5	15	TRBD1	TGTGCCAGTAGTATCGGGGACAGGGTGGCGGAGACCCAGTACTTC	CASSIGDRVAETQYF
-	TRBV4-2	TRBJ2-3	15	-	TGTGCCAGCAGCCAGAGACTAGGAAGCACAGATACGCAGTATTTT	CASSQRLGSTDTQYF
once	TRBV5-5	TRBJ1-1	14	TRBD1	TGTGCCAGCAGCGTAGGGGGCGCCAACACTGAAGCTTTCTTT	CASSVGGANTEAFF
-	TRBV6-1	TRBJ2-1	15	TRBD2	TGTGCCAGCAGAGTAGCGGGGGGAATAGCAAATGAGCAGTTCTTC	CASRVAGGIANEQFF
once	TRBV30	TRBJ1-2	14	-	TGTGCCTGGAGCACCACACAGGGCCTCTATGGCTACACCTTC	CAWSTTQGLYGYTF
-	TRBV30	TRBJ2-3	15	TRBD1	TGTGCCTGGAGTGTGGGGGACAGGGAGGTAGATACGCAGTATTTT	CAWSVGDREVDTQYF
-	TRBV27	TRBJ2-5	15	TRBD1	TGTGCCAGCAGCCTTGACAGGGGTTTGGTAGAGACCCAGTACTTC	CASSLDRGLVETQYF
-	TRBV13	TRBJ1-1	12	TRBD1	TGTGCCAGCAGCCAGACAGGGGCCGAAGCTTTCTTT	CASSQTGAEAFF
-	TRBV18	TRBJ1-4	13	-	TGTGCCAGCTTAAGGGGCGAGAATGAAAAACTGTTTTTT	CASLRGENEKLFF
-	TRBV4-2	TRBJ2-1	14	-	TGTGCCAGCAGTCATCGGGACAACTACAATGAGCAGTTCTTC	CASSHRDNYNEQFF
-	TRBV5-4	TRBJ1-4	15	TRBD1	TGTGCCAGCAGCCGCTCAGGGGGGTCAAATGAAAAACTGTTTTTT	CASSRSGGSNEKLFF
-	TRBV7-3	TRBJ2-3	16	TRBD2	TGTGCCAGCAGCCCCCCCGGGGGGGGACTCCCAGATACGCAGTATTTT	CASSPPGGGLPDTQYF
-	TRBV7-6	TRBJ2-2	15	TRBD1	TGTGCCAGCAGCTTCACACAGGGGGCCGCCGGGGAGCTGTTTTTT	CASSFTQGAAGELFF
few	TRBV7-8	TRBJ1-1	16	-	TGTGCCAGCAGCTTAGGCTTGGGAGGTAGGGGCACTGAAGCTTTCTTT	CASSLGLGGRGTEAFF
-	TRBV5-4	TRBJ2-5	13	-	TGTGCCAGCAGCCGGACACCGCCCGAGACCCAGTACTTC	CASSRTPPETQYF
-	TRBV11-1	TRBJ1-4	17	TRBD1	TGTGCCAGCAGCTTTGACAGGGTCCGAGCAACTAATGAAAAACTGTTTTTT	CASSFDRVRATNEKLFF
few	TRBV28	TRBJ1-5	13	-	TGTGCCAGCAGACAGGTTCCCAATCAGCCCCAGCATTTT	CASRQVPNQPQHF
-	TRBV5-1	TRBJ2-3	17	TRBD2	TGCGCCAGCAGCTTGGAAGGAGCGGGAGGGAGCACAGATACGCAGTATTTT	CASSLEGAGGSTDTQYF
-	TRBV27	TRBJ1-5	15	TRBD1	TGTGCCAGCAGAAAACAGGGGGGTGAAGGACAGCCCCAGCATTTT	CASRKQGGEGQPQHF
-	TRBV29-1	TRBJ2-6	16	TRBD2	TGCAGCGTTGGACTAGCGGTCGACTCTGGGGCCAACGTCCTGACTTTC	CSVGLAVDSGANVLTF
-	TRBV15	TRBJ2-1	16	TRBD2	TGTGCCACCAGCACCGATCGGACTAGCGGGATTTGGGGGCAGTTCTTC	CATSTDRTSGIWGQFF
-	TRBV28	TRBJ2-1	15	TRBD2	TGTGCCAGCAGTTCCGCTAAGCGGGAGGTGAATGAGCAGTTCTTC	CASSSAKREVNEQFF
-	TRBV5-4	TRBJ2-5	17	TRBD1	TGTGCCAGCAGCTTGACTCCCAGGGGGCTGGTTAGAGAGACCCAGTACTTC	CASSLTPRGLVRETQYF
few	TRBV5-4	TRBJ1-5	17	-	TGTGCCAGCAGCCTGACGGGGGGAGGATATAGCAATCAGCCCCAGCATTTT	CASSLTGGGYSNQPQHF
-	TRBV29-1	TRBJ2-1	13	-	TGCAGCGTTGAGGGGAGCTCCTACAATGAGCAGTTCTTC	CSVEGSSYNEQFF
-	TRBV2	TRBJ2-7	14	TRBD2	TGTGCCAGCAGACTAGCGCTCTCCCTTTCTAAGCAGTACTTC	CASRLALSLSKQYF
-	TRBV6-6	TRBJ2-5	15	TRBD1	TGTGCCAGCAGTTACTTTGGGGAACAGGGGGAGACCCAGTACTTC	CASSYFGEQGETQYF
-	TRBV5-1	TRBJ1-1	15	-	TGCGCCAGCAGCGCGGATCGGGTCTTGAACACTGAAGCTTTCTTT	CASSADRVLNTEAFF
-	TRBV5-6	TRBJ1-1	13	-	TGTGCCAGCAGCTTGCCAGGTAACACTGAAGCTTTCTTT	CASSLPGNTEAFF
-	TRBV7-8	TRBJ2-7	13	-	TGTGCCAGCAGCTTAGCGGGCCTGTACGAGCAGTACTTC	CASSLAGLYEQYF
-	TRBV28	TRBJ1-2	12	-	TGTGCCAGCAGTCAGGGCGACTATGGCTACACCTTC	CASSQGDYGYTF
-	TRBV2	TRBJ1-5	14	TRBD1	TGTGCCAGCAGTGTTGGGACAGGGGGGCAGCCCCAGCATTTT	CASSVGTGGQPQHF
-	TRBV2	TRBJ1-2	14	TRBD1	TGTGCCAGCAGCCCCACAGGGGGCAATTATGGCTACACCTTC	CASSPTGGNYGYTF
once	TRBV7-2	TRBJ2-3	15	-	TGTGCCAGCAGCTTAGGGCCGCTTAAGGGGGATACGCAGTATTTT	CASSLGPLKGDTQYF
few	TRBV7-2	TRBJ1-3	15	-	TGTGCCAGCAGCGCGCAAACAGCCTCTGGAAACACCATATATTTT	CASSAQTASGNTIYF